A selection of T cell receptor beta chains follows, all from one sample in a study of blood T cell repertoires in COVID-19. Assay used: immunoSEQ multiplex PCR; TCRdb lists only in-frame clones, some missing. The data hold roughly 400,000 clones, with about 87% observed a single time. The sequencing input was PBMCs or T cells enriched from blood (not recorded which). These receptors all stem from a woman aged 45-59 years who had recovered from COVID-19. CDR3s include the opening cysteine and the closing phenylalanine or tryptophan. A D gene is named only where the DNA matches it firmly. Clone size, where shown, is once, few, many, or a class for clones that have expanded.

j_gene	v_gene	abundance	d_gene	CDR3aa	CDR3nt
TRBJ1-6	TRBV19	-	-	CASSIGPAAPANSPLHF	TGTGCCAGTAGTATAGGTCCCGCGGCCCCGGCCAATTCACCCCTCCACTTT
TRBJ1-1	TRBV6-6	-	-	CASSLRPLLLTDRNTEAFF	TGTGCCAGCAGTCTACGACCACTACTTCTTACTGACAGGAACACTGAAGCTTTCTTT
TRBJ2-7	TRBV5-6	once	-	CASSSGIPYEQYF	TGTGCCAGCAGCTCCGGGATTCCCTACGAGCAGTACTTC
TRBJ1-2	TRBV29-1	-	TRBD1	CSVPGQGDSAGGYTF	TGCAGCGTCCCTGGACAGGGGGACTCGGCGGGAGGCTACACCTTC
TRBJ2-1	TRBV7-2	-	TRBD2	CASSWVERGEQFF	TGTGCCAGCAGCTGGGTTGAGCGGGGGGAGCAGTTCTTC
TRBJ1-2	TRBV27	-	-	CASSSPTGYGYTF	TGTGCCAGCAGTTCCCCTACAGGGTATGGCTACACCTTC
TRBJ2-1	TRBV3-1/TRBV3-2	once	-	CASSPDFSPYNEQFF	TGTGCCAGCAGCCCGGACTTCTCCCCCTACAATGAGCAGTTCTTC
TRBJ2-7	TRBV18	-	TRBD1	CASSPPGTAYEQYF	TGTGCCAGCTCACCTCCCGGGACAGCCTACGAGCAGTACTTC
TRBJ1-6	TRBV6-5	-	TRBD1	CASSFFPGTGNSPLHF	TGTGCCAGCAGTTTTTTTCCCGGGACAGGAAATTCACCCCTCCACTTT
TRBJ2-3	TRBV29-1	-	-	CSVDQGSDTQYF	TGCAGCGTTGATCAGGGATCAGATACGCAGTATTTT
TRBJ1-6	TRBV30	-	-	CAWLLGGASSYNSPLHF	TGTGCCTGGCTTCTGGGGGGGGCGAGCTCCTATAATTCACCCCTCCACTTT
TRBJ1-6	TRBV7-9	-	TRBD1	CASSLVVGQLNSPLHF	TGTGCCAGCAGCTTAGTTGTGGGACAGCTAAATTCACCCCTCCACTTT
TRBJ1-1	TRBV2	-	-	CASSEVMEGGKAFF	TGTGCCAGCAGTGAAGTAATGGAGGGAGGAAAAGCTTTCTTT
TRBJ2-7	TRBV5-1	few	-	CASSRMGGYEQYF	TGCGCCAGCAGCCGCATGGGGGGCTACGAGCAGTACTTC
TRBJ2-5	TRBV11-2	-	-	CASSFSRADSLRGGTQYF	TGTGCCAGCAGCTTTTCTCGTGCGGACAGCCTTCGGGGTGGGACCCAGTACTTC
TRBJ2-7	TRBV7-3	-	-	CASSPSLTGDYEQYF	TGTGCCAGCAGTCCTAGCCTAACCGGTGACTACGAGCAGTACTTC
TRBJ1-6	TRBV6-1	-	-	CASSDPFGIMPSPLHF	TGTGCCAGCAGTGACCCCTTTGGGATCATGCCTAGCCCCCTCCACTTT
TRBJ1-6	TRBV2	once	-	CASSEGGVNNSPLHF	TGTGCCAGCAGTGAGGGAGGGGTTAACAATTCACCCCTCCACTTT
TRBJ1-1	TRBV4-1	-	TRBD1	CASSLKGGLDTEAFF	TGCGCCAGCAGCCTCAAAGGGGGCTTGGACACTGAAGCTTTCTTT